This T cell receptor beta chain was recorded in a study of blood T cells in healthy people across ages. The CDR3 runs to 15 residues. CDR1 SNHLY and CDR2 FYNNEI come from the germline V gene. V was shortened by 5 bases and J by 0 bases, with 10 bases between the two germline ends. This clonotype turned up a few times. Next came a second PCR, run for about 7 to 12 cycles, which used a sample-barcoded 5' primer along with a J-beta primer mix. TCRdb reprocessed the 5' RACE reads with MiXCR, giving one entry per CDR3 protein. The sample has hundreds of thousands of distinct CDR3 sequences; 20% to 25% are singletons. These data were also filed under a second study, of T cells of mothers and their children. From that second work: Related mother-child pairs shared slightly more overlap than unrelated pairs, but the difference was non-significant.

The sequencing sample was made of blood. The TCR sequence derives from a boy aged 5-17 years in good health. The chain combines TRBV2 with TRBJ2-2, with D maybe TRBD1 (6 bases). The CDR3, as DNA: TGTGCCAGCAGTCACGGACAGACGAACACCGGGGAGCTGTTTTTT. Encoded protein: CASSHGQTNTGELFF.